This TCR beta chain was profiled in a study of beta chain features in type 1 diabetes. Turning to this clone: What it recognizes is unknown.

The CDR3 contains 12 residues. Germline-derived CDR1 and CDR2 are SQVTM and ANQGSEA. Trimming at V came to 7 bases and at J to 5 bases, leaving 5 bases not matched to a gene. Since all of the isolated RNA was reverse transcribed, expressed TCRB transcripts were what got sequenced. Clones were sequenced by immunoSEQ multiplex PCR, and TCRdb holds only the in-frame ones, with some missing. The sample holds 150,000 to 200,000 clones, under 9.5% seen once. Study results and caveats: When VDJ junctions were examined, type 1 diabetes patients showed fewer insertions and more deletions. Patients' naive, central memory and Treg TCRB repertoires seemed closer to one another than those of healthy donors. Type 1 diabetes patients had TCRB CDR3s that were shorter (moderately but significantly so) in all four CD4+ subsets.

The chain carries TRBV29-1 and TRBJ2-7; 10 nucleotides align to TRBD2. The sequenced sample was central memory CD4+ T cells from blood. The sequence was obtained from a man aged 18 to 29 with type 1 diabetes. CDR3 loop: CSARTSGDEQYF. The CDR3 nucleotides read TGCAGCGCAAGGACTAGCGGAGACGAGCAGTACTTC.